The sequence of this TCR beta chain was determined in a study of graft-versus-host responses after intestinal transplantation. About the research overall: Grafts that recipients had were multivisceral, liver-intestinal, or isolated intestinal transplants. Anti-thymocyte globulin induction was given to all recipients, followed by tacrolimus and steroids for 2 to 3 years.

Data came from immunoSEQ multiplex PCR; TCRdb stores just in-frame clones and leaves some out. The table includes more than 70,000 clones, about four fifths detected once. Notes on this clone: The antigen is unknown.

Study findings and constraints: Elevated graft-versus-host to host-versus-graft clonal ratios in allografts were recorded for patients with graft-donor T cell macrochimerism. GvH clones turned up in recipient marrow; some had shown up first in ileum or blood.

In germline, CDR1 is MNHNY, CDR2 SVGAGI (reference sequence). After removal of 2 bases from V and 3 bases from J, the junction contained 7 bases not matched to a gene. The CDR3 length is 15 residues. The TCR was taken from a human donor who received an intestinal transplant. The sequencing used unstimulated CD4+ T cells sorted from spleen or lymph node cells, collected before intestinal transplant. The chain joins TRBV6-6 to TRBJ2-7; 7 bases agree with TRBD2. The DNA of the CDR3 is TGTGCCAGCAGTTACCGGGGAGGGGCCAACTACGAGCAGTACTTC. It translates to CASSYRGGANYEQYF.